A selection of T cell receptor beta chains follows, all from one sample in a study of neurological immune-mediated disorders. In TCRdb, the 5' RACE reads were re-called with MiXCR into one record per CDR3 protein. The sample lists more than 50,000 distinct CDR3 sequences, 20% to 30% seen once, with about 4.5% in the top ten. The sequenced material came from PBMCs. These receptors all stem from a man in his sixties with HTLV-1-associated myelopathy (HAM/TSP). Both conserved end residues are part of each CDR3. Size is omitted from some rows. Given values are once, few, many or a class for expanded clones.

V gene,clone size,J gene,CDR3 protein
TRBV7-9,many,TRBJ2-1,CASIRSLGRTNEQFF
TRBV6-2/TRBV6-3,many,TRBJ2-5,CASRREKASETQYF
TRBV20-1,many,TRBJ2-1,CSAYRNEQFF
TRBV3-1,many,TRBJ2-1,CASSPDVGLRNEQFF
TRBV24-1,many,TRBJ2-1,CATSAPGGADNEQFF
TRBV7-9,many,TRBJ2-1,CASSLTGGSYNEQFF
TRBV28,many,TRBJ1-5,CASKAGGNQPQHF
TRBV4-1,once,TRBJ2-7,CASSQRADPSYEQYF
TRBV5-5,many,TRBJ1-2,CASSLIVGPNYGYTF
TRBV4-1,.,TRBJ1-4,CASGANEKLFF
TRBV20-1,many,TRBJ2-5,CSALPAGTSGRKTQYF
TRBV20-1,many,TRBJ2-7,CSVPGQGMYEQYF
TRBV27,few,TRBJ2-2,CASSLSRTGELFF
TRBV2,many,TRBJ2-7,CASSDQLAGGPYEQYF
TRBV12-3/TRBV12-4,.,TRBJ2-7,CASNRSGRRYEQYF
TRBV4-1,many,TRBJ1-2,CASSQETGDTNYGYTF
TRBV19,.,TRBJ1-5,CASKGSNQPQHF
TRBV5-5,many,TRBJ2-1,CASSRGTGVYNEQFF
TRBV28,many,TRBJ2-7,CASSLGFNEQYF
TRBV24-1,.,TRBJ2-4,CATSGGAKNIQYF
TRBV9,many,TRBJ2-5,CASSVAPHGETQYF
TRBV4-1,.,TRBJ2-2,CASSQGLLRTGELFF
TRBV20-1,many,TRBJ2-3,CSARVSGREEDTQYF
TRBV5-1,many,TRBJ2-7,CASTPGGTGVDEQYF
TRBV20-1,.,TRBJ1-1,CSARAGGAGRFTEAFF
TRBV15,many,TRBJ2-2,CATSRDGDGELFF
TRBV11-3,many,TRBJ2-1,CASSLVGHNEQFF
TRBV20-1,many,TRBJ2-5,CSARYGETQYF
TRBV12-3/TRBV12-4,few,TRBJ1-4,CASSFGQGIRKLFF
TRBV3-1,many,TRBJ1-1,CASSQDPGPTEAFF
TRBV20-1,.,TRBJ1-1,CSAKDIPTEAFF
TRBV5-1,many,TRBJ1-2,CASSPSAGTAYGYTF
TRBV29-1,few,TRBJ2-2,CSVESSLTGELFF
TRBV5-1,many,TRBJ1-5,CASSLGQGGAPQHF
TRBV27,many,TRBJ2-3,CASSLSPETGMGDTQYF
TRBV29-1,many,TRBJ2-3,CSTRTDTQYF
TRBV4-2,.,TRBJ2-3,CASSLGQAGFTDTQYF
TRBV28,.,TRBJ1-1,CASSFQFQGTNTEAFF
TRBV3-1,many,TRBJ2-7,CASSPAGPPSYEQYF
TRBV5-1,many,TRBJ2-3,CASSSQPGTSGSLGTQYF
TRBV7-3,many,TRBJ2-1,CASSLGEASYNEQFF
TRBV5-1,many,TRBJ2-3,CASSLLGGEGLDTQYF
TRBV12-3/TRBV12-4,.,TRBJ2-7,CASSPGRAVQYF
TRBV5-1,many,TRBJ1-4,CASRPSGAGEKLFF
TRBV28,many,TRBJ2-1,CASSLTGLALGGEQFF
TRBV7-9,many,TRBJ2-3,CASSRTTDTQYF
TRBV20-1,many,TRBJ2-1,CSASLREGPSYNEQFF